This T cell receptor (beta chain) stems from a study of T-cell memory formation after mild COVID-19. Study conclusions and caveats: Within pre-infection memory, some responding clones were found, suggesting cross-reactive memory joined. Balance between CD4 and CD8 was seen in clones contracting day 15 to 85, and a CD4+ lean was seen in later expanders.

This clonotype appeared a few times. No antigen is known for it. Employing constant-segment primers, 5'RACE generated TCR alpha and TCR beta cDNA libraries bearing sample barcodes and UMIs. TCRdb redid the calling of the 5' RACE reads with MiXCR, one entry per CDR3 protein. The profile shows 380,000 or so distinct CDR3 sequences, approximately 15% of them singletons. The CDR3 runs 13 residues. The germline gives CDR1 MNHEY, CDR2 SVGEGT. Trimming pared 10 bases from V and 4 bases from J, leaving 16 bases between. The specimen sequenced was PBMCs or a T cell subset sorted from them (not recorded which). The chain has TRBV6-2 or TRBV6-3 and TRBJ1-1; TRBD1 is a possible D gene (6 bases). The source of this sequence is a man between 18 and 35 years old who had mild COVID-19 (a few samples of this study predate the infection). Cell type and time point are not known. In DNA form, the CDR3 reads TGTGCCACCCTACAGGGAGATGGCACTGAAGCTTTCTTT. Its protein product is CATLQGDGTEAFF.